This T cell receptor (beta chain) was recovered during a study of neoadjuvant anti-PD-1 for oral cavity cancer. Profiling relied on immunoSEQ multiplex PCR, and the TCRdb table lists in-frame clones only, not all of them. This sample has 73,000 or so clones, with roughly 81% found just once. Time point given: after neoadjuvant nivolumab, at surgical resection. V gave up 0 bases and J gave up 4 bases, with 8 bases separating them. Germline loops: CDR1 SGHRS, CDR2 YFSETQ. The CDR3 is 14 residues long. This clone showed up just a few times. Other DNA sequences of this sample code for an identical CDR3. The TCR originated in a person aged 40 to 85 with oral cavity squamous cell carcinoma. This specimen consisted of PBMCs, obtained after nivolumab (anti-PD-1) treatment. The gene calls are TRBV5-1 and TRBJ2-1; D is perhaps TRBD2 (6 bases). The CDR3 loop reads CASSLGGGYNEQFF. The CDR3 DNA reads as TGCGCCAGCAGCTTGGGGGGAGGTTACAATGAGCAGTTCTTC.